This TCR beta chain was sequenced for a study of T-cell reconstitution after alpha-beta-depleted transplantation in children. General study results and limits: High day-60 TCRbeta diversity in some patients came from surviving recipient T cells and thymic progenitors. T-cell numbers and diversity, one year after transplant, stemmed largely from T cells that were newly produced. Two months or so post-transplant, alpha-beta T cells reportedly derived from several hundred expanded graft clones.

This clonotype was observed a few times. No antigen is known for it. V was pared by 6 bases and J by 2 bases, with 4 bases of the junction left unmatched. The CDR3 runs 14 residues. Germline V gives CDR1 MNHNS, CDR2 SASEGT. Unique molecular identifiers were used in preparing the TCRbeta library. TCRdb reanalysed the PCR reads using MiXCR and keeps one entry per CDR3 protein. The top ten clones hold roughly 27% of a sample with about 980,000 distinct CDR3 sequences, 25% to 30% of them seen once. This TCR was recovered from a boy under three years old who had a stem cell transplant for SCID, so the T cells may come from the graft donor. The rearrangement joins TRBV6-1 to TRBJ2-1; 7 bases match TRBD1. The sample consisted of PBMCs, mostly from graft donor cells, taken 360 days after TCRalphabeta/CD19-depleted stem cell transplant. The CDR3 sequence is CASSTGDTYNEQFF. The CDR3 bases are TGTGCCAGCAGCACAGGGGATACCTACAATGAGCAGTTCTTC.